Shown below are 32 T cell receptor beta chains from a single sample sequenced in a study of shared clonotypes between healthy human individuals. Generated by immunoSEQ multiplex PCR, the TCRdb table keeps only in-frame clones and is missing some. The sample carries around 2.1 million clones, 95% recorded once. Sequenced material: naive CD4+ T cells sorted from blood. The subset: CD45RA+ positively selected. The receptors derive from a man between 18 and 35 years old in good health.

The CDR3 nucleotides are TGTGCCAGCATGCCGGGTAGCGGGGGGGCCCCAAGCTCCTACAATGAGCAGTTCTTC. Protein sequence: CASMPGSGGAPSSYNEQFF. This chain uses TRBV7-6 with TRBJ2-1, with 11 bases identical to TRBD2. Per germline, CDR1 SGHVS and CDR2 FNYEAQ. This CDR3 spans 19 amino acids. V shed 7 bases, J shed 0 bases, and the junction held 14 bases outside the gene matches.

The V and J genes are TRBV5-5 and TRBJ2-5; TRBD1 might be the D (5 bases). The CDR3 contains 17 residues. Trimming removed 3 bases at V and 2 bases at J, with 20 bases between. In germline, CDR1 is SGHKS, CDR2 YYEKEE (reference sequence). The CDR3 here is CASSYATAGSQQETQYF. The DNA of the CDR3 is TGTGCCAGCAGCTATGCAACAGCAGGGTCCCAACAAGAGACCCAGTACTTC.

This clone was seen a single time. The chain links TRBV6-1 to TRBJ2-3; TRBD2 matches at 12 bases. The CDR3 length is 14 residues. V trimming: 9 bases; J trimming: 8 bases; junction bases outside the gene matches: 9. The germline V gene has CDR1 MNHNS and CDR2 SASEGT. The CDR3, as DNA: TGTGCCAGAAAACTAGCGGGAGGCTGGGGTACGCAGTATTTT. It is translated as CARKLAGGWGTQYF.

The chain uses TRBV4-2 and TRBJ2-3; tentatively, D is TRBD2 (6 bases). V was shortened by 0 bases and J by 3 bases, with 10 bases between the two germline ends. The CDR3 is 15 residues long. In germline, CDR1 is LGHNA, CDR2 YNFKEQ. The CDR3 here is CASSQEFGGTDTQYF. As DNA, the CDR3 is TGTGCCAGCAGCCAAGAATTCGGGGGAACAGATACGCAGTATTTT.

This sequence joins TRBV10-3 and TRBJ1-5, with 7 bases that match TRBD1. The length of the CDR3 is 16 residues. Trimming took 0 bases from V and 4 from J; bases not matched to a gene: 6. CDR1 ENHRY and CDR2 SYGVKD come from the germline V gene. The CDR3 DNA follows: TGTGCCATCAGTGAGTCGTCACAGGGGAATAATCAGCCCCAGCATTTT. It is translated as CAISESSQGNNQPQHF.

In its sample, this clone was seen a few times. This chain connects TRBV10-3 to TRBJ1-1; TRBD1 might be the D (5 bases). Trimming removed 8 bases from V and 2 bases from J, with 6 bases in between. Germline V gene data show CDR1 as ENHRY and CDR2 as SYGVKD. The CDR3 runs 11 residues. CDR3 protein: CAIGTNTEAFF. CDR3 coding DNA: TGTGCCATCGGGACTAACACTGAAGCTTTCTTT.

V and J are TRBV10-3 and TRBJ1-6; maybe TRBD1 (6 bases). This CDR3 spans 15 amino acids. The germline V and J ends were trimmed by 7 bases and 5 bases, with 15 bases remaining between them. Germline CDR1 ENHRY, CDR2 SYGVKD. The CDR3 nucleotides read TGTGCCATCACCCCGGACAGTAATAATAATTCACCCCTCCACTTT. As protein: CAITPDSNNNSPLHF.

CDR3 in amino acids: CASSIIPTREQYF. The CDR3 DNA follows: TGTGCCAGTAGTATAATCCCTACACGCGAGCAGTACTTC. The V and J genes are TRBV19 and TRBJ2-7; D not resolved. CDR3 length: 13 residues. Germline V gene sequence: CDR1 LNHDA, CDR2 SQIVND (reference sequence). The germline V and J ends were trimmed by 2 bases and 6 bases, with 11 bases remaining between them. The full variable domain, in which reference TRBV19 and TRBJ2-7 provide the parts outside the CDR3, is DGGITQSPKYLFRKEGQNVTLSCEQNLNHDAMYWYRQDPGQGLRLIYYSQIVNDFQKGDIAEGYSVSREKKESFPLTVTSAQKNPTAFYLCASSIIPTREQYFGPGTRLTVT.

V gene TRBV6-5 combines with J gene TRBJ2-7, with D possibly called TRBD1 or TRBD2 (5 bases each). Trimming cost V 9 bases and J 3 bases, with 21 bases left between them. CDR1 and CDR2 from the germline V gene are MNHEY and SVGAGI. This CDR3 has 15 residues. This chain's CDR3 is CASSRGRVGSYEQYF. CDR3 nucleotides: TGTGCCAGTTCACGGGGACGGGTCGGCAGCTACGAGCAGTACTTC.

The V call is TRBV15, the J call TRBJ1-6, with 8 positions matching TRBD1. CDR3 length equals 14 residues. The V segment lost 5 bases and the J segment 7 bases; nucleotides outside the gene matches: 4. Germline loops: CDR1 LNHNV, CDR2 YYDKDF (reference sequence). CDR3 sequence: CATSWDRRNSPLHF. CDR3 bases: TGTGCCACCAGCTGGGACAGGAGAAATTCACCCCTCCACTTT.

The chain carries TRBV4-1 and TRBJ1-3, with 7 nucleotides matching TRBD1. The V gene's germline CDR1 is MGHRA and CDR2 YSYEKL. V dropped 1 base and J dropped 4; count of bases not matched to a gene: 10. This CDR3 is 17 amino acids long. In nucleotides, the CDR3 is TGCGCCAGCAGCCAAGGCAACCCGGGGACAGCGGGAAACACCATATATTTT. It yields the protein CASSQGNPGTAGNTIYF.

CDR3 protein: CASSQDWAGALNYEQYF. The CDR3 region has the DNA TGCGCCAGCAGCCAAGATTGGGCGGGGGCCCTTAATTACGAGCAGTACTTC. The chain carries TRBV4-3 and TRBJ2-7, with D possibly being TRBD2 (7 bases). Per the germline V gene, CDR1 is LGHNA and CDR2 is YSLEER. This CDR3 has 17 amino acids. V was pared by 0 bases and J by 4 bases, with 19 bases between.

The J gene is TRBJ2-2, the V gene TRBV4-3, with a weak D call TRBD2 (6 bases). Trimming stripped 2 bases from V and 0 bases from J, with 13 bases between. The CDR3 extends over 17 amino acids. CDR1 and CDR2 from the germline V gene are LGHNA and YSLEER. CDR3 DNA: TGCGCCAGCAGCCAAAGGCTGTCGGGGGCGAACACCGGGGAGCTGTTTTTT. Amino acid sequence: CASSQRLSGANTGELFF.

This clone is a singleton in its sample. No DNA is shown, since the ends of the CDR3 on it are uncertain; the CDR3 is the one TCRdb lists. The chain carries TRBV30 and TRBJ1-2. Germline loops: CDR1 GTSNPN, CDR2 SVGIG (reference sequence). The CDR3 spans 14 residues, counting both ends. CDR3 loop: CAFGPGTAAYGYTF.

This chain uses TRBV2 with TRBJ1-1; 9 positions match TRBD1. Looked up from germline, CDR1 is SNHLY and CDR2 is FYNNEI. The J segment lost 6 bases and the V segment lost 5 bases, leaving 16 bases of the junction unmatched. The CDR3 is 17 residues long. CDR3 DNA: TGTGCCAGCAGTCCTCAGCGATTCCGGGACAGGGCCGCTGAAGCTTTCTTT. Protein: CASSPQRFRDRAAEAFF.

On this clone itself: Other DNA variants within this sample encode the same CDR3. The V call is TRBV18, the J call TRBJ1-5; D is uncertain. The CDR3 has 13 residues. V was clipped by 1 base and J by 2 bases, with 3 bases between them. Germline lookup yields CDR1 KGHSH and CDR2 LQKENI. CDR3 loop: CASSPQGNQPQHF. In DNA, the CDR3 is TGTGCCAGCTCACCACAAGGCAATCAGCCCCAGCATTTT.

This clone was counted a single time. The chain is built from TRBV21-1 and TRBJ2-5; the tabulated D call, TRBD1, remains unverified against the DNA. TRBV21-1 is labeled a pseudogene. The CDR3 contains 14 residues. CDR3 DNA: TGTGCCAGCAGCCTTTGGACAGGGTTAGAGACCCAGTACTTC. Amino acids: CASSLWTGLETQYF.

The chain is built from TRBV19 and TRBJ1-2; D gene ambiguous. The V and J ends lost 5 bases and 8 bases respectively, with 21 bases between them. CDR3 length: 15 amino acids. Germline loops: CDR1 LNHDA, CDR2 SQIVND (reference sequence). The CDR3 sequence is CASSPRTSGSGGYTF. CDR3 DNA: TGTGCCAGTAGTCCCCGGACGTCCGGCTCAGGCGGCTACACCTTC.

The chain links TRBV5-4 to TRBJ2-6, with D possibly being TRBD2 (6 bases). The CDR3 covers 15 residues. Germline V lookup: CDR1 SGHNT, CDR2 YYREEE (reference sequence). Trimming removed 6 bases from V and 4 bases from J, with 14 bases in between. Here the CDR3 DNA reads TGTGCCAGCACCCCGCGGGGCACGGGGGCCAACGTCCTGACTTTC. Translation gives CASTPRGTGANVLTF.

As regards this clone: This same CDR3 is encoded by further DNA sequences in the sample. V usage is TRBV5-1 and J usage is TRBJ2-5; 15 bases are a match to TRBD2. CDR1 SGHRS and CDR2 YFSETQ come from the germline V gene. Germline trimming cut 4 bases from V and 5 bases from J; bases unmatched to any gene: 6. The CDR3 totals 16 residues. The CDR3 DNA is TGCGCCAGCAGCCCAGGACTAGCGGGGGGGCCCGAGACCCAGTACTTC. Amino acids: CASSPGLAGGPETQYF.

This chain connects TRBV2 to TRBJ1-1, with no clear D. The CDR3 is 15 residues long. V was cut by 2 bases and J by 0 bases, with 10 bases left in between. From germline, CDR1 is SNHLY and CDR2 FYNNEI. The CDR3 here is CASSEPGGMNTEAFF. CDR3 bases: TGTGCCAGCAGTGAACCGGGAGGAATGAACACTGAAGCTTTCTTT.

The chain is built from TRBV9 and TRBJ2-6, with D perhaps TRBD1 (5 bases). V lost 3 bases and J 2 bases, leaving 9 bases between the germline ends. The length of the CDR3 is 15 residues. From germline, CDR1 is SGDLS and CDR2 YYNGEE. DNA of the CDR3: TGTGCCAGCAGCGAAGGGGTGCCTGGGGCCAACGTCCTGACTTTC. This sequence encodes CASSEGVPGANVLTF.

V and J are TRBV6-1 and TRBJ1-4; tentatively, D is TRBD1 (5 bases). V dropped 1 base and J dropped 7 bases, with 16 bases sitting between them. This CDR3 has 16 residues. Germline V lookup: CDR1 MNHNS, CDR2 SASEGT. The CDR3 DNA is TGTGCCAGCAGTGAAGTAATGCCTGCCGGGGGTGAAAAACTGTTTTTT. Protein sequence: CASSEVMPAGGEKLFF.

The chain links TRBV18 to TRBJ1-4; D gene unclear. V lost 2 bases to trimming and J lost 4 bases, with 2 bases between them. The germline V gene encodes CDR1 KGHSH and CDR2 LQKENI. The CDR3 extends over 12 amino acids. The CDR3 DNA reads as TGTGCCAGCTCACCAGATAATGAAAAACTGTTTTTT. Encoded protein: CASSPDNEKLFF.

The chain is built from TRBV28 and TRBJ2-7, with 10 positions matching TRBD2. Germline V gene sequence: CDR1 MDHEN, CDR2 SYDVKM. This CDR3 has 15 amino acids. With 4 bases clipped from V and 5 bases from J, the junction kept 8 bases outside the gene matches. CDR3 loop: CASSWIAGGQDEQYF. CDR3 DNA sequence: TGTGCCAGCAGTTGGATAGCGGGGGGCCAGGACGAGCAGTACTTC.

About this clone itself: A much bigger clone sits one base away, suggesting this may be a read error. Other DNA sequences of this sample code for an identical CDR3. This rearrangement joins TRBV5-1 to TRBJ1-6, with D unclear. Looked up from germline, CDR1 is SGHRS and CDR2 is YFSETQ. The CDR3 has 12 residues. Deletions cut 0 bases from V and 7 bases from J, with 2 bases between. CDR3 region: CASSLENSPLHF. DNA of the CDR3: TGCGCCAGCAGCTTGGAGAATTCACCCCTCCACTTT.

The chain recombines TRBV7-8 with TRBJ2-1; 7 bases agree with TRBD1. The V gene's germline CDR1 is SGHVS and CDR2 FQNEAQ. This CDR3 region has 16 residues. Unmatched junction bases numbered 7, after V lost 5 bases and J lost 0 bases. The DNA of the CDR3 is TGTGCCAGCAGCACCAGGGGGAAGGTCTCCTACAATGAGCAGTTCTTC. Protein: CASSTRGKVSYNEQFF.

The chain combines TRBV4-1 with TRBJ1-2; 9 nucleotides line up with TRBD1. The CDR3 totals 16 residues. The V gene's germline CDR1 is MGHRA and CDR2 YSYEKL. The ends lost 0 bases at V and 5 bases at J; junction bases unmatched: 7. The DNA of the CDR3 is TGCGCCAGCAGCCAAGATGGACAGGGGATGGGATATGGCTACACCTTC. Translating it yields CASSQDGQGMGYGYTF.

The chain recombines TRBV5-1 with TRBJ2-3; the match to TRBD1 covers 11 bases. The CDR3 length is 16 residues. Trimming took 4 bases from V and 4 from J; bases not matched to a gene: 8. Per germline, CDR1 SGHRS and CDR2 YFSETQ. The CDR3 DNA sequence: TGCGCCAGCAGCCCGGATGGACAGGGGGCGTCAGATACGCAGTATTTT. This sequence encodes CASSPDGQGASDTQYF.

Remarks on this clone: Other DNA sequences in the same sample also yield this CDR3. The chain has TRBV6-5 and TRBJ2-7, with TRBD1 identical over 8 bases. Germline V gives CDR1 MNHEY, CDR2 SVGAGI. The V and J ends lost 2 bases and 0 bases, in that order; junction bases with no gene match: 3. The CDR3 is made up of 15 amino acids. The CDR3 coding sequence is TGTGCCAGCAGTTACGGAACAGGGGGCTCCTACGAGCAGTACTTC. This gives the protein CASSYGTGGSYEQYF.

This clone was counted a single time. The genes are TRBV6-5 and TRBJ2-5; no reliable D call. Germline V gene lookup returns CDR1 MNHEY and CDR2 SVGAGI. The V end was cut by 6 bases, the J end by 1 base, with 12 bases between. This CDR3 region has 14 residues. Here the CDR3 DNA reads TGTGCCAGCAGCAACTCATGGGCCCAAGAGACCCAGTACTTC. It yields the protein CASSNSWAQETQYF.

The chain recombines TRBV6-5 with TRBJ1-1; D may be TRBD1 (5 bases). The CDR3 covers 12 residues. CDR1 and CDR2 (germline): MNHEY, SVGAGI. Trimming left V 2 bases short and J 11 bases short, with 12 bases between. CDR3 nucleotides: TGTGCCAGCAGTTACACCGGGACGAAGGCTTTCTTT. Protein: CASSYTGTKAFF.